These T cell receptor beta chains were read from a single sample in a study of blood T cell repertoires in COVID-19. The method was immunoSEQ multiplex PCR; TCRdb's version includes in-frame clones alone and lacks a portion of them. The sample yields 200,000 to 250,000 clones, 70% to 90% seen once. The specimen was PBMCs or T cells enriched from blood (not recorded which). The source of these receptors is a man aged 25-45 years who had recovered from COVID-19. Each CDR3 is given with its conserved first and last residue. A D gene is named only where the DNA matches it firmly. A clone size is listed for some rows: how often the clone was seen (once, few, many), or a class if it is expanded.

size: NA; D: NA; J: TRBJ1-1; V: TRBV5-1; DNA: TGCGCCAGCAGCTTGGGGGTGACAGTGAACACTGAAGCTTTCTTT; CDR3: CASSLGVTVNTEAFF
size: few; D: NA; J: TRBJ1-3; V: TRBV18; DNA: TGTGCCAGCTCACCGGCAGATGGAAACACCATATATTTT; CDR3: CASSPADGNTIYF
size: NA; D: NA; J: TRBJ1-1; V: TRBV18; DNA: TGTGCCAGCTCACCACCTCTTACGGGGAACACTGAAGCTTTCTTT; CDR3: CASSPPLTGNTEAFF
size: few; D: TRBD1; J: TRBJ2-6; V: TRBV14; DNA: TGTGCCAGCAGCCAATTTAGAGGGGACAGGGGATCCTCTGGGGCCAACGTCCTGACTTTC; CDR3: CASSQFRGDRGSSGANVLTF
size: NA; D: NA; J: TRBJ1-6; V: TRBV4-1; DNA: TGCGCCAGCAGCCAAGATCTGATTCTAACAGGGAAACTCCACTTT; CDR3: CASSQDLILTGKLHF
size: NA; D: NA; J: TRBJ2-7; V: TRBV25-1; DNA: TGTGCCAGCAGTGAATCAGGAATCTTCTACGAGCAGTACTTC; CDR3: CASSESGIFYEQYF
size: once; D: TRBD1; J: TRBJ2-1; V: TRBV3-1/TRBV3-2; DNA: TGTGCCAGCAGCCAAGGGGACAGGGGGTCCTACAATGAGCAGTTCTTC; CDR3: CASSQGDRGSYNEQFF
size: NA; D: NA; J: TRBJ2-2; V: TRBV5-1; DNA: TGCGCCAGCACATTACCCGGGACGAACACCGGGGAGCTGTTTTTT; CDR3: CASTLPGTNTGELFF
size: NA; D: NA; J: TRBJ2-1; V: TRBV10-1; DNA: TGCGTTATATTACTACCCGAATCCTACAATGAGCAGTTCTTC; CDR3: CVILLPESYNEQFF
size: NA; D: NA; J: TRBJ2-2; V: TRBV5-4; DNA: TGTGCCAGCAGCTTGGTTGGCAGTGACACCGGGGAGCTGTTTTTT; CDR3: CASSLVGSDTGELFF
size: NA; D: NA; J: TRBJ1-1; V: TRBV7-8; DNA: TGTGCCAGCAGCTTAGTAGTCCCCAAGAGCATACCTGAAGCTTTCTTT; CDR3: CASSLVVPKSIPEAFF
size: once; D: TRBD2; J: TRBJ2-1; V: TRBV12-3/TRBV12-4; DNA: TGTGCCATTGTGAGGGAGGGGTACAATGAGCAGTTCTTC; CDR3: CAIVREGYNEQFF
size: few; D: NA; J: TRBJ1-5; V: TRBV7-2; DNA: TGTGCCAGCAGCTCCGGTGGTTGGTATAGCAATCAGCCCCAGCATTTT; CDR3: CASSSGGWYSNQPQHF
size: NA; D: NA; J: TRBJ1-1; V: TRBV11-3; DNA: TGTGCCAGCAGCCCAGGGGACTATAGGAACACTGAAGCTTTCTTT; CDR3: CASSPGDYRNTEAFF
size: NA; D: NA; J: TRBJ2-7; V: TRBV29-1; DNA: TGCAGCGTTGGACTCAGATGGCCCTCCTACGAGCAGTACTTC; CDR3: CSVGLRWPSYEQYF
size: NA; D: TRBD1; J: TRBJ2-7; V: TRBV6-5; DNA: TGTGCCAGCAGTTCCCCGGGACAGGGTATCTACGAGCAGTACTTC; CDR3: CASSSPGQGIYEQYF
size: NA; D: TRBD2; J: TRBJ2-3; V: TRBV2; DNA: TGTGCGACTAAAAGGACTAGCGGAAGCACAGATACGCAGTATTTT; CDR3: CATKRTSGSTDTQYF
size: NA; D: NA; J: TRBJ1-6; V: TRBV28; DNA: TGTGCCAGCAGCTCGCCCCAGCGGGGATCCTATAATTCACCCCTCCACTTT; CDR3: CASSSPQRGSYNSPLHF
size: NA; D: TRBD1; J: TRBJ2-4; V: TRBV6-5; DNA: TGTGCCAGCAGTACAGGGGCGGCAAACATTCAGTACTTC; CDR3: CASSTGAANIQYF
size: NA; D: TRBD1; J: TRBJ1-5; V: TRBV10-2; DNA: TGCGCCAGCAGCCCCAGGGGGGCCGGGGGTCAGCCCCAGCATTTT; CDR3: CASSPRGAGGQPQHF
size: NA; D: NA; J: TRBJ1-4; V: TRBV12-3/TRBV12-4; DNA: TGTGCCAGCAGGGCAGGGGTCGGTGAAAAACTGTTTTTT; CDR3: CASRAGVGEKLFF
size: many; D: TRBD2; J: TRBJ2-3; V: TRBV4-2; DNA: TGTGCCAGCAGCCAAGATCTGGGAGGGGTAGATACGCAGTATTTT; CDR3: CASSQDLGGVDTQYF
size: NA; D: NA; J: TRBJ2-3; V: TRBV28; DNA: TGTGCCAGCAGTGTAAGCGGACCTTACACAGATACGCAGTATTTT; CDR3: CASSVSGPYTDTQYF
size: NA; D: TRBD1; J: TRBJ2-2; V: TRBV5-1; DNA: TGCGCCAGCAGCTCACAGGGGGCGGACACCGGGGAGCTGTTTTTT; CDR3: CASSSQGADTGELFF
size: NA; D: NA; J: TRBJ2-2; V: TRBV7-3; DNA: TGTGCCAGCAGCTATACTCAAACTACGGGGAACACCGGGGAGCTGTTTTTT; CDR3: CASSYTQTTGNTGELFF
size: NA; D: NA; J: TRBJ2-7; V: TRBV9; DNA: TGTGCCAGCAGCGTACAGGGTAACGAGCAGTACTTC; CDR3: CASSVQGNEQYF
size: NA; D: TRBD1; J: TRBJ1-5; V: TRBV30; DNA: TGTGCCCACGGACAGGGGGATCAGCCCCAGCATTTT; CDR3: CAHGQGDQPQHF
size: once; D: NA; J: TRBJ1-2; V: TRBV7-8; DNA: TGTGCCAGCAGCTTACAAAGGGGGGGCTATGGCTACACCTTC; CDR3: CASSLQRGGYGYTF
size: once; D: TRBD1; J: TRBJ2-3; V: TRBV9; DNA: TGTGCCAGCAGTGGACAGGGCTGGGCAGATACGCAGTATTTT; CDR3: CASSGQGWADTQYF
size: NA; D: NA; J: TRBJ2-7; V: TRBV7-9; DNA: TGTGCCAGCAGCCCTGATAAGAGGTACGAGCAGTACTTC; CDR3: CASSPDKRYEQYF
size: NA; D: NA; J: TRBJ1-2; V: TRBV4-3; DNA: TGCGCCAGCAGCCAAGGGGACACGCCGGCCTATGGCTACACCTTC; CDR3: CASSQGDTPAYGYTF
size: NA; D: NA; J: TRBJ2-7; V: TRBV6-5; DNA: TGTGCCAGCAGGGGCAGCGGAACCTACGAGCAGTACTTC; CDR3: CASRGSGTYEQYF
size: NA; D: TRBD1; J: TRBJ2-7; V: TRBV5-1; DNA: TGCGCCAGCAGCTATTCCCCCGTCGGACAGGGGGCCTACGAGCAGTACTTC; CDR3: CASSYSPVGQGAYEQYF